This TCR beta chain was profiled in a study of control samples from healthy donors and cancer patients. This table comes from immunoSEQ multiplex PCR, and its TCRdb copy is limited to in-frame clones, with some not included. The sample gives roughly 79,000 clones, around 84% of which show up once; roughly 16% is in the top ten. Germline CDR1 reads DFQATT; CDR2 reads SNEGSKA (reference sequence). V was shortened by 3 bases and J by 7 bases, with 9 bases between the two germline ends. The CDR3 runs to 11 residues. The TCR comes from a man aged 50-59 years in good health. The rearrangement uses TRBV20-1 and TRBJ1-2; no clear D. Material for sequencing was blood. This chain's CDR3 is CSARERGGYTF. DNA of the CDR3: TGCAGTGCTAGGGAGCGGGGTGGCTACACCTTC.